These T cell receptor beta chains were read from a single sample in a study of tumor-infiltrating lymphocytes in oesophageal squamous cell carcinoma. TCRdb re-derived calls from the PCR reads in MiXCR, one entry per CDR3 protein. Of some 15,000 distinct CDR3 sequences listed, roughly half were seen once; the top ten hold over 35%. Input material: blood. These receptors originate from a male donor with esophageal squamous cell carcinoma. Each CDR3 is given with its conserved first and last residue. The order of the fields is V gene, CDR3 protein.

>TRBV7-2
CASSVTPGGVTQYF
>TRBV12-3/TRBV12-4
CASAHGSSYNEQYF
>TRBV24-1
CATSDLSGFYPGELFF
>TRBV28
CASSTLRDRTHQETQYF
>TRBV7-9
CASSNRDRGSYEQYF
>TRBV27
CASSVERNQPQHF
>TRBV12-3/TRBV12-4
CASSSRTSGGSYEQYF
>TRBV7-2
CASSLSLRSYEQYF
>TRBV12-3/TRBV12-4
CASSLWGESSYNEHFF
>TRBV6-1
CASSERHVMWGNQPQHF
>TRBV7-6
CASSVSGTVKNYEQYF